This TCR beta chain appears in the sequencing data of a study of T-cell reconstitution after alpha-beta-depleted transplantation in children. The TCRbeta library incorporated unique molecular identifiers. TCRdb analysed the PCR reads with MiXCR anew, one entry per CDR3 protein. The sample has 450,000 to 550,000 distinct CDR3 sequences, more than 9.5% seen once. This clonotype was picked up a small number of times. This CDR3 contains 12 residues. The V gene's germline CDR1 is SGHVS and CDR2 FQNEAQ. V gave up 5 bases and J gave up 2 bases, with 6 bases separating them. The TCR originated in a female patient between 2 and 15 years old who had a stem cell transplant for aplastic anemia, so the T cells may come from the graft donor. V is TRBV7-8 and J is TRBJ1-2; D call uncertain. Sequencing was performed on PBMCs, mostly from graft donor cells, taken 180 days after TCRalphabeta/CD19-depleted stem cell transplant. This CDR3 is CASSPGNYGYTF. CDR3 nucleotide sequence: TGTGCCAGCAGCCCGGGAAACTATGGCTACACCTTC.